The TCR delta chain under discussion was sequenced for a study of Vδ1+ human thymocytes. Whole-study results and caveats: Highly polyclonal TRG and TRD repertoires with Gaussian CDR3 length distributions appeared in thymus. Unlike peripheral blood Vdelta1+ controls, thymic delta-chain sequences included about 20% Vdelta2 and few Vdelta3.

The template was reverse-transcribed extracted RNA. Pooled V-gene forward primers with one constant-region reverse primer generated the CDR3 amplicons by multiplex PCR. TCRdb fed the multiplex PCR reads to CATT. Of more than 50,000 delta-chain clones in the sample, roughly 15% were seen once. Germline lookup yields CDR1 TSWWSYY and CDR2 QGS. The CDR3 has 17 residues. Trimming took off 1 base at V and 0 bases at J, with 15 bases between the two ends. The sorted cells were CD3+ Vdelta1+ Vdelta2- thymocytes from alphabeta-depleted thymus. This clone has more than one count but fewer than ten. Its antigen is currently unknown.

Sequenced input: Vdelta1+ gamma-delta thymocytes from the thymus. Subset defined: FACS-sorted CD3+ TCRalphabeta- TCRVdelta1+ TCRVdelta2- thymocytes. This receptor was taken from a boy in the first two years of life who had congenital heart surgery. This rearrangement joins TRDV1 to TRDJ1; the D gene is possibly TRDD2 (5 bases). This CDR3 is CALGEPYCPGYTDKLIF. CDR3 DNA: TGTGCTCTTGGGGAACCCTACTGCCCCGGGTACACCGATAAACTCATCTTT.